One sample yielded the 9 T cell receptor beta chains listed below, sequenced in a study of Graves' ophthalmopathy and Graves' hyperthyroidism. Beta-chain TCR CDR3 regions were amplified from RNA transcripts. First-round RT-PCR relied on HTBI primers, and a second-round multiplex PCR came next. TCRdb analysed the multiplex PCR reads with MiXCR anew, one entry per CDR3 protein. Of approximately 210,000 distinct CDR3 sequences listed, less than 30% are singletons. The specimen sequenced was peripheral blood. Receptors were obtained from a man aged 50 to 60 with Graves' ophthalmopathy.

This clonotype showed up just once. No DNA is shown, since the ends of the CDR3 on it are uncertain; the CDR3 is the one TCRdb lists. This chain connects TRBV15 to TRBJ2-6; the D segment call TRBD1 is taken from the table without a DNA check. The CDR3 adds up to 16 amino acids, both ends counted. Germline CDR1 is LNHNV and CDR2 is YYDKDF (reference sequence). CDR3: CATSREWGRGANVMTF.

Ten or more counts support this clonotype. The chain carries TRBV5-1 and TRBJ2-4; D gene unclear. This CDR3 has 15 residues. Germline assignment: CDR1 SGHRS and CDR2 YFSETQ. V lost 4 bases and J lost 8, with 19 bases in between. Here the CDR3 DNA reads TGCGCCAGCAGCCCCTCCCCTCGACCTGGGGACATTCAGTACTTC. It specifies CASSPSPRPGDIQYF. Supplemented by reference TRBV5-1 and TRBJ2-4, the full variable domain reads KAGVTQTPRYLIKTRGQQVTLSCSPISGHRSVSWYQQTPGQGLQFLFEYFSETQRNKGNFPGRFSGRQFSNSRSEMNVSTLELGDSALYLCASSPSPRPGDIQYFGAGTRLSVL.

The rearrangement links TRBV6-1 to TRBJ2-7; 12 bases agree with TRBD1. The CDR3 extends over 15 amino acids. Germline assignment: CDR1 MNHNS and CDR2 SASEGT. Trimming took 5 bases from V and 9 from J; bases not matched to a gene: 11. The CDR3 reads CASSTKGQGAPGQYF. The CDR3 region has the DNA TGTGCCAGCAGTACAAAGGGACAGGGGGCGCCAGGGCAGTACTTC.

Ten or more counts support this clonotype. This chain uses TRBV12-3 or TRBV12-4 with TRBJ2-2; possibly TRBD1 for D (7 bases). V was pared by 9 bases and J by 4 bases, with 15 bases between. The CDR3 length is 14 residues. The CDR3, as DNA: TGTGCCAGTCTTACAGGGGACTTCACCGGGGAGCTGTTTTTT. Amino acids: CASLTGDFTGELFF.

This chain uses TRBV6-2 or TRBV6-3 with TRBJ2-7; 8 nucleotides align to TRBD2. The CDR3 length is 16 residues. V shed 4 bases and J 2 bases; nucleotides not matched to a gene: 10. Per germline, CDR1 MNHEY and CDR2 SVGEGT. CDR3 sequence (DNA): TGTGCCAGCAGTTCAAGCGCGGGAGGACTTACCTACGAGCAGTACTTC. Translated, it gives CASSSSAGGLTYEQYF.

The gene calls are TRBV27 and TRBJ1-1, with D uncertain. CDR3 length equals 14 residues. Trimming took off 3 bases at V and 2 bases at J, with 10 bases between the two ends. Germline CDR1 reads MNHEY; CDR2 reads SMNVEV (reference sequence). CDR3 protein: CASSFGMGNTEAFF. The DNA of the CDR3 is TGTGCCAGCAGTTTTGGCATGGGTAACACTGAAGCTTTCTTT.

This clonotype has ten or more counts. The CDR3 DNA reads as TGTGCCAGCAGTTACTCCGCCCCCACTGCGGGAGTTTACGAGCAGTACTTC. Translating gives CASSYSAPTAGVYEQYF. This chain links TRBV6-5 with TRBJ2-7, with 7 bases identical to TRBD2. The CDR3 runs to 17 residues. Germline lookup yields CDR1 MNHEY and CDR2 SVGAGI. With 0 bases clipped from V and 4 bases from J, the junction kept 12 bases outside the gene matches.

The rearrangement uses TRBV7-8 and TRBJ2-5; D call uncertain. The CDR3 sequence is 14 residues long. CDR1 is SGHVS, CDR2 FQNEAQ, per germline. The germline V and J ends were trimmed by 0 bases and 0 bases, with 5 bases remaining between them. This CDR3 reads CASSLAHYQETQYF. The CDR3 nucleotides are TGTGCCAGCAGCTTAGCCCACTACCAAGAGACCCAGTACTTC.

This clonotype was counted many times. The rearrangement joins TRBV6-5 to TRBJ2-7; D tentatively reads TRBD1 or TRBD2 (6 bases each). Trimming removed 8 bases from V and 0 bases from J, with 14 bases in between. CDR1 is MNHEY and CDR2 is SVGAGI in the germline V gene. This CDR3 has 14 residues. In DNA form, the CDR3 reads TGTGCCAGCGGAGGGGCAGGGGACTCCTACGAGCAGTACTTC. Its protein product is CASGGAGDSYEQYF.